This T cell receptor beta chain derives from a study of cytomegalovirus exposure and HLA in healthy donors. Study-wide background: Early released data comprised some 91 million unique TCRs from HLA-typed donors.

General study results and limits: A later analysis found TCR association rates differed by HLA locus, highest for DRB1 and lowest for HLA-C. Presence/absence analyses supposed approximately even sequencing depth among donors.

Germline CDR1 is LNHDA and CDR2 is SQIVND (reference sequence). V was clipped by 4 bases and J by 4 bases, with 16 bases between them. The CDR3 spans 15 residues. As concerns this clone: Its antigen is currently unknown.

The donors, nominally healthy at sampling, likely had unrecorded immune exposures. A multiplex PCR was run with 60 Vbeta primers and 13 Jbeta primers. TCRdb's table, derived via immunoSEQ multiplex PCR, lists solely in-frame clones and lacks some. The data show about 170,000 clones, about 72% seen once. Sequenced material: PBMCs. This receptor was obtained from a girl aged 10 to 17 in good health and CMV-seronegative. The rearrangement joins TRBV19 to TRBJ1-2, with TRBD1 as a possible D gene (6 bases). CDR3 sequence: CASSNPRTESYGYTF. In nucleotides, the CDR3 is TGTGCCAGTAGTAATCCCCGGACAGAGTCCTATGGCTACACCTTC.